A single sample is the source of the 17 T cell receptor beta chains below, sequenced in a study of glioma-infiltrating T cells after dendritic cell vaccination. The sample's time point: after dendritic cell vaccination, including at tumor progression/relapse. Sequencing used immunoSEQ multiplex PCR; TCRdb keeps in-frame clones, though not all of them. The data show about 82,000 clones, 83% seen once. The sample in question was blood, obtained after dendritic cell vaccination. The receptors shown here come from a human donor with glioblastoma.

The chain couples TRBV5-1 to TRBJ1-2; D is ambiguous. The V and J ends lost 4 bases and 1 base respectively, with 14 bases between them. CDR3 length: 15 residues. Germline CDR1 SGHRS, CDR2 YFSETQ. DNA for the CDR3: TGCGCCAGCAGCCCCCGTGGCGGGGTTAACTATGGCTACACCTTC. Translated, it gives CASSPRGGVNYGYTF.

The chain has TRBV5-1 and TRBJ1-1; D uncertain. Trimming stripped 7 bases from V and 0 bases from J, with 16 bases between. Germline CDR1 is SGHRS and CDR2 is YFSETQ. This CDR3 region has 15 residues. CDR3 amino acids: CASFRDGELNTEAFF. The CDR3, as DNA: TGCGCCAGCTTTCGGGATGGGGAACTGAACACTGAAGCTTTCTTT.

The V gene is TRBV7-6, the J gene TRBJ1-4; the D gene is possibly TRBD1 (5 bases). Deletions cut 1 base from V and 5 bases from J, with 8 bases between. The CDR3 has 14 amino acids. In germline, CDR1 is SGHVS, CDR2 FNYEAQ. The CDR3 region has the DNA TGTGCCAGCAGCTTAGGGACACTGAATGAAAAACTGTTTTTT. It translates to CASSLGTLNEKLFF.

The chain couples TRBV6-4 to TRBJ1-1; D unresolved. The V gene lost 4 bases and the J gene lost 1 base, with 10 bases spanning the gap. The CDR3 has 14 residues. From germline, CDR1 is MRHNA and CDR2 SNTAGT. CDR3 sequence (DNA): TGTGCCAGCAGTGCCTCGACTGAGAACACTGAAGCTTTCTTT. It specifies CASSASTENTEAFF.

The chain uses TRBV9 and TRBJ2-1; 7 nucleotides agree with TRBD1. The V gene's germline CDR1 is SGDLS and CDR2 YYNGEE. The trim removed 4 bases at V and 3 bases at J, leaving 10 bases unmatched. This CDR3 spans 16 amino acids. Here the CDR3 DNA reads TGTGCCAGCAGCTCTCTCGGGACAGCCAACTACAATGAGCAGTTCTTC. Residues: CASSSLGTANYNEQFF.

This clone was counted a few times. This chain uses TRBV10-3 with TRBJ1-1; TRBD1 agrees at 9 bases. This CDR3 has 14 residues. The ends lost 5 bases at V and 5 bases at J; junction bases unmatched: 6. Germline CDR1 ENHRY, CDR2 SYGVKD. The CDR3 DNA reads TGTGCCATCAGTTCGGGACAGGGTGAAACTGAAGCTTTCTTT. It translates to CAISSGQGETEAFF.

The chain combines TRBV6-5 with TRBJ2-4, with 9 bases matching TRBD2. The V segment lost 3 bases and the J segment 6 bases; nucleotides outside the gene matches: 6. The CDR3 runs to 15 residues. Germline lookup yields CDR1 MNHEY and CDR2 SVGAGI. CDR3 region: CASSYIAGASNIQYF. For the CDR3, the DNA is TGTGCCAGCAGTTATATAGCGGGGGCGTCAAACATTCAGTACTTC.

The count of this clone is one. Within the sample, other DNA sequences also encode this same CDR3. The J gene is TRBJ1-2, the V gene TRBV15; 9 nucleotides agree with TRBD1. The J segment lost 0 bases and the V segment lost 1 base, leaving 3 bases of the junction unmatched. Germline V gives CDR1 LNHNV, CDR2 YYDKDF (reference sequence). The CDR3 sequence is 16 residues long. This CDR3 reads CATSRAGTGSNYGYTF. Written as DNA, the CDR3 is TGTGCCACCAGCAGAGCCGGGACAGGGTCTAACTATGGCTACACCTTC.

This clone was observed a single time. The chain carries TRBV27 and TRBJ2-7; TRBD1 agrees at 8 bases. The CDR3 contains 14 residues. Looked up from germline, CDR1 is MNHEY and CDR2 is SMNVEV (reference sequence). V lost 6 bases, J lost 6 bases, and 10 bases stayed unmatched. CDR3 amino acids: CASRKQGAMGEQYF. As DNA, the CDR3 is TGTGCCAGCAGGAAGCAGGGGGCAATGGGCGAGCAGTACTTC.

The chain recombines TRBV5-5 with TRBJ1-1; 7 bases align to TRBD1. The CDR3 totals 13 residues. The germline V gene has CDR1 SGHKS and CDR2 YYEKEE (reference sequence). V lost 0 bases and J lost 7; bases outside the gene matches: 3. The CDR3 loop is CASSLAGTVEAFF. Here the CDR3 DNA reads TGTGCCAGCAGCTTGGCCGGGACAGTTGAAGCTTTCTTT.

This clone showed up just once. The V gene is TRBV19, the J gene TRBJ2-1; unclear D gene. The CDR3 length is 13 residues. Germline V gene data show CDR1 as LNHDA and CDR2 as SQIVND (reference sequence). V gave up 7 bases and J gave up 4 bases, with 11 bases separating them. CDR3 residues: CASTDTVYNEQFF. In DNA form, the CDR3 reads TGTGCCAGTACCGACACAGTGTACAATGAGCAGTTCTTC.

The chain is built from TRBV9 and TRBJ2-2; 10 bases align to TRBD2. This CDR3 region has 18 residues. Trimming removed 0 bases from V and 3 bases from J; junction bases left unmatched: 8. CDR1 SGDLS and CDR2 YYNGEE come from the germline V gene. The CDR3 coding sequence is TGTGCCAGCAGCGTAGGGCTAGCGGGGGCCCCATACACCGGGGAGCTGTTTTTT. Translated: CASSVGLAGAPYTGELFF.

The chain uses TRBV21-1 and TRBJ1-5; the tabulated D call, TRBD1, remains unverified against the DNA. TRBV21-1 is recorded as a pseudogene. This CDR3 has 20 amino acids. The CDR3: CASSKVGIEWAGTPNQPQHF. The CDR3 DNA follows: TGTGCCAGCAGCAAAGTGGGTATTGAGTGGGCTGGGACACCAAATCAGCCCCAGCATTTT.

The chain recombines TRBV6-1 with TRBJ1-1; D uncertain. V was pared by 3 bases and J by 3 bases, with 11 bases between. The CDR3 sequence is 14 residues long. Germline V CDR1 and CDR2: MNHNS, SASEGT. Here the CDR3 reads CASSDWLVDTEAFF. The CDR3 bases are TGTGCCAGCAGTGACTGGTTAGTGGACACTGAAGCTTTCTTT.

The V and J genes are TRBV2 and TRBJ2-5; TRBD2 matches 8 bases. The V gene's germline CDR1 is SNHLY and CDR2 FYNNEI. The CDR3 loop spans 15 amino acids. Germline trimming cut 2 bases from V and 4 bases from J; bases unmatched to any gene: 6. CDR3 in DNA: TGTGCCAGCAGTGAACGGGGCGGGGGGCCAGAGACCCAGTACTTC. Protein: CASSERGGGPETQYF.

This rearrangement joins TRBV27 to TRBJ1-5, with TRBD1 matching over 11 bases. The germline CDR1 and CDR2 sequences are MNHEY and SMNVEV (reference sequence). The junction had 7 bases not matched to a gene; V was cut back by 10 bases and J by 5 bases. The CDR3 totals 14 residues. The CDR3 here is CATKSGQGDQPQHF. The CDR3 DNA follows: TGTGCCACCAAATCGGGACAGGGGGATCAGCCCCAGCATTTT.

The rearrangement uses TRBV29-1 and TRBJ1-1, with a possible D match to TRBD1 (5 bases). Germline CDR1 and CDR2: SQVTM and ANQGSEA. This CDR3 spans 13 amino acids. Trimming cost V 1 base and J 1 base, with 7 bases left between them. This chain's CDR3 is CSVEAGQNTEAFF. DNA for the CDR3: TGCAGCGTTGAAGCTGGACAGAACACTGAAGCTTTCTTT.